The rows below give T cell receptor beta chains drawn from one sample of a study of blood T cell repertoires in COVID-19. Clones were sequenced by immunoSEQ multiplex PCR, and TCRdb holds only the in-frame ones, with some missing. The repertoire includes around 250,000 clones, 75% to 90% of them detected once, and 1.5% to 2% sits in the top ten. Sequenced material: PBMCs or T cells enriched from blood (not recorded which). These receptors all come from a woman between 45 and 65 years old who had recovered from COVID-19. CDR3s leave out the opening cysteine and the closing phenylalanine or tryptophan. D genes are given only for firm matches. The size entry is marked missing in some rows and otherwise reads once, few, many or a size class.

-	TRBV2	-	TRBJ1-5	ASSEDGTYSNQPQH
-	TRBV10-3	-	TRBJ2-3	AISESSPSGFTDTQY
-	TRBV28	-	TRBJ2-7	ASSLAGRVHEQY
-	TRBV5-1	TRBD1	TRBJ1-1	ASSFKQGMVETEAF
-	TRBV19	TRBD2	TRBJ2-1	ASSILAGRNNEQF
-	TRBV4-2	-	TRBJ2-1	ASSQSLDSPFQF
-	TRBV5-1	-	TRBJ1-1	ASSGVRGTEAF
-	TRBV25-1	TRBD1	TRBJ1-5	ASSGTGDDQPQH
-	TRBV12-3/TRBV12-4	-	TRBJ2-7	ASSYTEVEQY
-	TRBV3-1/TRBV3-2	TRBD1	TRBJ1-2	ASSQGLRQGHGYT
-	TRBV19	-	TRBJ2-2	ASFRVTTGELF
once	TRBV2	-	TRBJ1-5	ASRGEGINQPQH
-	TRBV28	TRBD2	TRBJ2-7	ASSSASGLRYEQY
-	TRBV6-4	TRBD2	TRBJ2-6	ASSSSGSPGANVLT
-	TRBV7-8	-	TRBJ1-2	ASSSPVGVNYGYT
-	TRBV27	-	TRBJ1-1	ASSLSLGGDTEAF
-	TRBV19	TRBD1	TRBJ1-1	ASSRALTGAHTEAF
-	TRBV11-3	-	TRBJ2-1	ASSSRDTNNEQF